Following are 3 T cell receptor beta chains from one sample sequenced in a study of T cell responses to AZD1222 COVID-19 vaccine. Assay: immunoSEQ multiplex PCR; the TCRdb copy retains only in-frame clones and omits some. The sample contains around 120,000 clones, approximately 94% of which appear only once. Sequences were derived from peripheral blood, sampled 28 days after the second AZD1222 dose. Every receptor here comes from an adult who received the AZD1222 COVID-19 vaccine.

The V gene is TRBV6-5, the J gene TRBJ2-7; 10 bases map to TRBD2. V lost 6 bases, J lost 2 bases, and 4 bases stayed unmatched. The CDR3 totals 14 residues. Germline-derived CDR1 and CDR2 are MNHEY and SVGAGI. The CDR3 reads CASRSGGVTYEQYF. The CDR3 bases are TGTGCCAGCAGGAGCGGGGGGGTAACCTACGAGCAGTACTTC.

V is TRBV6-5 and J is TRBJ2-5; perhaps D is TRBD1 or TRBD2 (5 bases each). V lost 6 bases to trimming and J lost 3 bases, with 14 bases between them. This CDR3 is built from 14 residues. Germline-derived CDR1 and CDR2 are MNHEY and SVGAGI. CDR3 in amino acids: CASRPGTAKETQYF. DNA for the CDR3: TGTGCCAGCAGACCCGGGACGGCAAAAGAGACCCAGTACTTC.

This chain uses TRBV14 with TRBJ2-1; 15 nucleotides agree with TRBD2. CDR1 and CDR2 from the germline V gene are SGHDN and FVKESK. V shed 4 bases and J 6 bases; nucleotides not matched to a gene: 1. The CDR3 has 15 amino acids. CDR3 in DNA: TGTGCCAGCAGCCGGACTAGCGGGAGGGCCAATGAGCAGTTCTTC. Residues: CASSRTSGRANEQFF.